This is a list of T cell receptor beta chains from one sample in a study of beta chain features in type 1 diabetes. The repertoire was sequenced with immunoSEQ multiplex PCR; TCRdb's copy has only in-frame clones and lacks some. The sample contains about 410,000 clones, around 13% of which appear only once. Material for sequencing was naive CD4+ T cells from blood. The receptors shown here come from a man in his thirties or forties in good health. CDR3s include the opening cysteine and the closing phenylalanine or tryptophan. D genes are given only for firm matches. Clone size is not always given. Where it is, it says once, few, many or a class for expanded clones.

clone_size: few; d_call: TRBD1; j_call: TRBJ2-5; cdr3_length: 16; v_call: TRBV14; cdr3_nt: TGTGCCAGCAGCCAAACCACTGAGACAGGGCGAGAGACCCAGTACTTC; cdr3_aa: CASSQTTETGRETQYF
clone_size: few; d_call: NA; j_call: TRBJ2-4; cdr3_length: 13; v_call: TRBV6-5; cdr3_nt: TGTGCCAGCAACAGTTACGTGTCCGACATTCAGTACTTC; cdr3_aa: CASNSYVSDIQYF
clone_size: NA; d_call: TRBD1; j_call: TRBJ2-5; cdr3_length: 15; v_call: TRBV27; cdr3_nt: TGTGCCAGCAGTTCCCCGGCCGGGACAGGAGAGACCCAGTACTTC; cdr3_aa: CASSSPAGTGETQYF
clone_size: few; d_call: TRBD2; j_call: TRBJ2-3; cdr3_length: 16; v_call: TRBV7-6; cdr3_nt: TGTGCCAGCAGCTTAGGGGCTAGCGGTGGTGCAGATACGCAGTATTTT; cdr3_aa: CASSLGASGGADTQYF
clone_size: NA; d_call: NA; j_call: TRBJ2-2; cdr3_length: 12; v_call: TRBV19; cdr3_nt: TGTGCCAGTAGTCCGTACACCGGGGAGCTGTTTTTT; cdr3_aa: CASSPYTGELFF
clone_size: NA; d_call: NA; j_call: TRBJ2-5; cdr3_length: 13; v_call: TRBV30; cdr3_nt: TGTGCCTGGAGTGTACCCTCAGGGACTACCCAGTACTTC; cdr3_aa: CAWSVPSGTTQYF
clone_size: few; d_call: NA; j_call: TRBJ2-3; cdr3_length: 16; v_call: TRBV2; cdr3_nt: TGTGCCAGCAGTGAAGGGTCAGTCTGGGGCACAGATACGCAGTATTTT; cdr3_aa: CASSEGSVWGTDTQYF
clone_size: few; d_call: NA; j_call: TRBJ2-4; cdr3_length: 16; v_call: TRBV19; cdr3_nt: TGTGCCAGTAGAAGGACGGGAAATGTAGCCAAAAACATTCAGTACTTC; cdr3_aa: CASRRTGNVAKNIQYF
clone_size: few; d_call: TRBD1; j_call: TRBJ2-1; cdr3_length: 15; v_call: TRBV5-1; cdr3_nt: TGCGCCAGCAGCTTGCAGGGGGCCCAAAACAATGAGCAGTTCTTC; cdr3_aa: CASSLQGAQNNEQFF
clone_size: NA; d_call: NA; j_call: TRBJ2-1; cdr3_length: 11; v_call: TRBV20-1; cdr3_nt: TGCAGTGCTAAGCTAGTTGATGAGCAGTTCTTC; cdr3_aa: CSAKLVDEQFF
clone_size: few; d_call: NA; j_call: TRBJ2-5; cdr3_length: 13; v_call: TRBV5-1; cdr3_nt: TGCGCCAGCAGCTTGGCCAGTAGTTGGACCCAGTACTTC; cdr3_aa: CASSLASSWTQYF
clone_size: NA; d_call: TRBD1; j_call: TRBJ2-5; cdr3_length: 14; v_call: TRBV7-6; cdr3_nt: TGTGCCAGCAACTTGGGACAGACCCAAGAGACCCAGTACTTC; cdr3_aa: CASNLGQTQETQYF
clone_size: few; d_call: NA; j_call: TRBJ2-5; cdr3_length: 14; v_call: TRBV15; cdr3_nt: TGTGCCACGGCCCCCCTTGGGTACCAAGAGACCCAGTACTTC; cdr3_aa: CATAPLGYQETQYF
clone_size: NA; d_call: NA; j_call: TRBJ2-4; cdr3_length: 14; v_call: TRBV27; cdr3_nt: TGTGCCAGCAGGGAGGGCCCAGCCAAAAACATTCAGTACTTC; cdr3_aa: CASREGPAKNIQYF
clone_size: few; d_call: NA; j_call: TRBJ1-1; cdr3_length: 12; v_call: TRBV23-1; cdr3_nt: TGCGCCAGCAGCCCCCTGCGAGATGAAGCTTTCTTT; cdr3_aa: CASSPLRDEAFF
clone_size: few; d_call: NA; j_call: TRBJ2-7; cdr3_length: 15; v_call: TRBV7-2; cdr3_nt: TGTGCCAGCAGCTTAGAGGGGACCACCTCCTACGAGCAGTACTTC; cdr3_aa: CASSLEGTTSYEQYF
clone_size: few; d_call: NA; j_call: TRBJ2-7; cdr3_length: 12; v_call: TRBV14; cdr3_nt: TGTGCCAGCAGCCAAGACACCTACGAGCAGTACTTC; cdr3_aa: CASSQDTYEQYF
clone_size: few; d_call: NA; j_call: TRBJ2-7; cdr3_length: 14; v_call: TRBV7-2; cdr3_nt: TGTGCCAGCAGCCCAGAAGTGAGCTCCTACGAGCAGTACTTC; cdr3_aa: CASSPEVSSYEQYF
clone_size: NA; d_call: TRBD2; j_call: TRBJ2-5; cdr3_length: 18; v_call: TRBV11-1; cdr3_nt: TGTGCCAGCAGCTCCCTAGGCCAACTAGCGGAGTCCCAAGAGACCCAGTACTTC; cdr3_aa: CASSSLGQLAESQETQYF
clone_size: few; d_call: NA; j_call: TRBJ2-2; cdr3_length: 10; v_call: TRBV11-2; cdr3_nt: TGTGCCAGCAGAGCCGGGGAGCTGTTTTTT; cdr3_aa: CASRAGELFF
clone_size: many; d_call: NA; j_call: TRBJ2-1; cdr3_length: 12; v_call: TRBV9; cdr3_nt: TGTGCCAGCAGCGTAGTGGGCTTTGAGCAGTTCTTC; cdr3_aa: CASSVVGFEQFF
clone_size: few; d_call: NA; j_call: TRBJ1-1; cdr3_length: 13; v_call: TRBV10-3; cdr3_nt: TGTGCCATCATGGAATCGGCGAACACTGAAGCTTTCTTT; cdr3_aa: CAIMESANTEAFF
clone_size: NA; d_call: TRBD2; j_call: TRBJ2-2; cdr3_length: 16; v_call: TRBV4-1; cdr3_nt: TGCGCCAGCAGCCAAGGGAGCGGGAGAGGTTCCGGGGAGCTGTTTTTT; cdr3_aa: CASSQGSGRGSGELFF
clone_size: many; d_call: TRBD2; j_call: TRBJ2-3; cdr3_length: 16; v_call: TRBV7-9; cdr3_nt: TGTGCCAGCAGCTTAGCAGCTAGCGGGGCCACAGATACGCAGTATTTT; cdr3_aa: CASSLAASGATDTQYF
clone_size: NA; d_call: NA; j_call: TRBJ2-3; cdr3_length: 13; v_call: TRBV6-5; cdr3_nt: TGTGCCAGCAAGGGCCATAGCACAGATACGCAGTATTTT; cdr3_aa: CASKGHSTDTQYF
clone_size: NA; d_call: TRBD2; j_call: TRBJ2-1; cdr3_length: 15; v_call: TRBV18; cdr3_nt: TGTGCCAGCTCACCACGGGCTAGCGGCTACAATGAGCAGTTCTTC; cdr3_aa: CASSPRASGYNEQFF
clone_size: NA; d_call: NA; j_call: TRBJ2-6; cdr3_length: 17; v_call: TRBV7-2; cdr3_nt: TGTGCCAGCAGCTTGCGTAGTCCCTACTCTGGGGCCAACGTCCTGACTTTC; cdr3_aa: CASSLRSPYSGANVLTF
clone_size: NA; d_call: NA; j_call: TRBJ1-2; cdr3_length: 13; v_call: TRBV7-2; cdr3_nt: TGTGCCAGCAGCCGAGACGGGCCTTATGGCTACACCTTC; cdr3_aa: CASSRDGPYGYTF
clone_size: NA; d_call: NA; j_call: TRBJ1-1; cdr3_length: 12; v_call: TRBV25-1; cdr3_nt: TGTGCCAGCAGTGGAGTGTTCGCTGAAGCTTTCTTT; cdr3_aa: CASSGVFAEAFF
clone_size: few; d_call: NA; j_call: TRBJ2-4; cdr3_length: 14; v_call: TRBV23-1; cdr3_nt: TGCGCCAGCAGTCGGTGGGGCGGGGTAAACATTCAGTACTTC; cdr3_aa: CASSRWGGVNIQYF
clone_size: NA; d_call: NA; j_call: TRBJ1-1; cdr3_length: 13; v_call: TRBV29-1; cdr3_nt: TGCAGCGTTGGGGGTAGAGCGAACACTGAAGCTTTCTTT; cdr3_aa: CSVGGRANTEAFF
clone_size: few; d_call: TRBD2; j_call: TRBJ2-5; cdr3_length: 16; v_call: TRBV7-9; cdr3_nt: TGTGCCAGCAGCTCACGCGGGAGGGGGTACCAAGAGACCCAGTACTTC; cdr3_aa: CASSSRGRGYQETQYF
clone_size: once; d_call: TRBD2; j_call: TRBJ2-3; cdr3_length: 15; v_call: TRBV6-5; cdr3_nt: TGTGCCAGCATACCAGCGGGAGGGCCGCGAGATACGCAGTATTTT; cdr3_aa: CASIPAGGPRDTQYF
clone_size: NA; d_call: NA; j_call: TRBJ2-1; cdr3_length: 13; v_call: TRBV30; cdr3_nt: TGTGCCTGGAGTTCCGAGTCCTACAATGAGCAGTTCTTC; cdr3_aa: CAWSSESYNEQFF
clone_size: few; d_call: TRBD2; j_call: TRBJ2-5; cdr3_length: 12; v_call: TRBV29-1; cdr3_nt: TGCAGCGCTGACATAGCGGGGGAGACCCAGTACTTC; cdr3_aa: CSADIAGETQYF
clone_size: few; d_call: NA; j_call: TRBJ2-1; cdr3_length: 13; v_call: TRBV4-2; cdr3_nt: TGTGCCAGCAGCCAGGGTTCCGACAATGAGCAGTTCTTC; cdr3_aa: CASSQGSDNEQFF
clone_size: NA; d_call: NA; j_call: TRBJ1-1; cdr3_length: 18; v_call: TRBV7-4; cdr3_nt: TGTGCCAGCAGCACTATACGCATTGTCGGGGCCATGAACACTGAAGCTTTCTTT; cdr3_aa: CASSTIRIVGAMNTEAFF
clone_size: NA; d_call: NA; j_call: TRBJ2-3; cdr3_length: 14; v_call: TRBV5-4; cdr3_nt: TGTGCCAGCAGCACCCAGCGGGGCACAGATACGCAGTATTTT; cdr3_aa: CASSTQRGTDTQYF
clone_size: NA; d_call: NA; j_call: TRBJ2-2; cdr3_length: 16; v_call: TRBV9; cdr3_nt: TGTGCCAGCAGCGCCTCAGGGGCTGGGCGAACCGGGGAGCTGTTTTTT; cdr3_aa: CASSASGAGRTGELFF
clone_size: few; d_call: TRBD1; j_call: TRBJ1-5; cdr3_length: 14; v_call: TRBV2; cdr3_nt: TGTGCCAGCAGTGACCGGACAGGGAATCAGCCCCAGCATTTT; cdr3_aa: CASSDRTGNQPQHF
clone_size: NA; d_call: NA; j_call: TRBJ2-2; cdr3_length: 15; v_call: TRBV4-3; cdr3_nt: TGCGCCAGCAGCCAAGGGGGACCGAACACCGGGGAGCTGTTTTTT; cdr3_aa: CASSQGGPNTGELFF
clone_size: NA; d_call: NA; j_call: TRBJ2-2; cdr3_length: 14; v_call: TRBV5-1; cdr3_nt: TGCGCCAGCAGCTTGGGAGGAGATAACGGGGAGCTGTTTTTT; cdr3_aa: CASSLGGDNGELFF
clone_size: NA; d_call: NA; j_call: TRBJ1-1; cdr3_length: 13; v_call: TRBV19; cdr3_nt: TGTGCCAGTAGTATGGCACGGAACACTGAAGCTTTCTTT; cdr3_aa: CASSMARNTEAFF
clone_size: NA; d_call: NA; j_call: TRBJ1-4; cdr3_length: 13; v_call: TRBV29-1; cdr3_nt: TGCAGCGTTGATGGGGGCATGAATGAAAAACTGTTTTTT; cdr3_aa: CSVDGGMNEKLFF
clone_size: NA; d_call: NA; j_call: TRBJ1-1; cdr3_length: 14; v_call: TRBV7-8; cdr3_nt: TGTGCCAGCAGCTTGGCGGGACAGAACACTGAAGCTTTCTTT; cdr3_aa: CASSLAGQNTEAFF
clone_size: few; d_call: TRBD1; j_call: TRBJ1-1; cdr3_length: 15; v_call: TRBV7-8; cdr3_nt: TGTGCCAGCAGCTTTGCCCTGGACAGGGCAACTGAAGCTTTCTTT; cdr3_aa: CASSFALDRATEAFF
clone_size: NA; d_call: NA; j_call: TRBJ1-2; cdr3_length: 13; v_call: TRBV7-9; cdr3_nt: TGTGCCAGCAGCCAAGACAGAAACTATGGCTACACCTTC; cdr3_aa: CASSQDRNYGYTF
clone_size: NA; d_call: NA; j_call: TRBJ2-3; cdr3_length: 14; v_call: TRBV27; cdr3_nt: TGTGCCAGCACCATGAACAGGGGCACAGATACGCAGTATTTT; cdr3_aa: CASTMNRGTDTQYF
clone_size: few; d_call: TRBD2; j_call: TRBJ2-1; cdr3_length: 12; v_call: TRBV7-9; cdr3_nt: TGTGCCAGCAGCATCAGCGGGAGGGCGGAGTTCTTC; cdr3_aa: CASSISGRAEFF
clone_size: NA; d_call: NA; j_call: TRBJ2-1; cdr3_length: 15; v_call: TRBV7-9; cdr3_nt: TGTGCCAGCAGCCGATCGGGACTCTTCTACAATGAGCAGTTCTTC; cdr3_aa: CASSRSGLFYNEQFF
clone_size: NA; d_call: NA; j_call: TRBJ1-4; cdr3_length: 12; v_call: TRBV15; cdr3_nt: TGTGCCACCAGCAGAGGAAATGAAAAACTGTTTTTT; cdr3_aa: CATSRGNEKLFF
clone_size: few; d_call: NA; j_call: TRBJ2-1; cdr3_length: 15; v_call: TRBV11-2; cdr3_nt: TGTGCCAGCAGCGCAAGGACTGCGTACTACAATGAGCAGTTCTTC; cdr3_aa: CASSARTAYYNEQFF
clone_size: few; d_call: NA; j_call: TRBJ1-1; cdr3_length: 13; v_call: TRBV25-1; cdr3_nt: TGTGCCAGCAGTGAGTCGCTGAACACTGAAGCTTTCTTT; cdr3_aa: CASSESLNTEAFF